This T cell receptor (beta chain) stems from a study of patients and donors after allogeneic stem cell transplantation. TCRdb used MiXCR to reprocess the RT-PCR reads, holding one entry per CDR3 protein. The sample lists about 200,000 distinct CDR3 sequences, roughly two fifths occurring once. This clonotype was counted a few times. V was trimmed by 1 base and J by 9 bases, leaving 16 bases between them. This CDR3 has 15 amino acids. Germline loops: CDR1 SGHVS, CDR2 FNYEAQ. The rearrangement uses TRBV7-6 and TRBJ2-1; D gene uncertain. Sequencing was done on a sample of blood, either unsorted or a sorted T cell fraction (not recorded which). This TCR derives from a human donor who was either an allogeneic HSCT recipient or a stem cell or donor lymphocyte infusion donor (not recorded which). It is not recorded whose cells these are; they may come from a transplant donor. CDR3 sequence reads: CASSLVGGTPPEQFF. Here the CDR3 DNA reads TGTGCCAGCAGCTTAGTGGGCGGAACCCCCCCTGAGCAGTTCTTC.